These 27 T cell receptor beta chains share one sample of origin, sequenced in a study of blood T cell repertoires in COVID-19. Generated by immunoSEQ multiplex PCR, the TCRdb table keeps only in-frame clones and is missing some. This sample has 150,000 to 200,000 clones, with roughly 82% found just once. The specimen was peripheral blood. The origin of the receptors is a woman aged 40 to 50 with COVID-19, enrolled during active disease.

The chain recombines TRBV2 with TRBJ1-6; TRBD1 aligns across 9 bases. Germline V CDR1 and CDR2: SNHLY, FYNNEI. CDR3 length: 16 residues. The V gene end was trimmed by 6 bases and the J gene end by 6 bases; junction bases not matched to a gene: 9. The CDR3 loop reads CASSLIQGASNSPLHF. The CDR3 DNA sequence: TGTGCCAGCAGCCTAATACAGGGGGCGAGTAATTCACCCCTCCACTTT.

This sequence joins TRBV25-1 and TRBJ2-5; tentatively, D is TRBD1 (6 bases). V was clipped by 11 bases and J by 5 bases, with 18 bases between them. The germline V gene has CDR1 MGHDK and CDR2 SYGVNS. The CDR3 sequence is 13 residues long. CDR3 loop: CAPSPGVGETQYF. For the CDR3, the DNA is TGTGCCCCATCGCCAGGGGTAGGGGAGACCCAGTACTTC.

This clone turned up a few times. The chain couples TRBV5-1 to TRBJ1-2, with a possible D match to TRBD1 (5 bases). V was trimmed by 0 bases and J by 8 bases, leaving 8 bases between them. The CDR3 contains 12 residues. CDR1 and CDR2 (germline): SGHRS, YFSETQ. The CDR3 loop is CASSLEGYGYTF. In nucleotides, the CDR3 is TGCGCCAGCAGCTTGGAGGGGTACGGCTACACCTTC.

The CDR3 loop reads CSAQGSGGYTF. The CDR3 DNA reads TGCAGCGCCCAGGGATCGGGTGGCTACACCTTC. The V and J genes are TRBV29-1 and TRBJ1-2, with D possibly being TRBD1 (5 bases). V lost 7 bases and J lost 7, with 13 bases in between. Germline lookup yields CDR1 SQVTM and CDR2 ANQGSEA. The CDR3 is made up of 11 amino acids.

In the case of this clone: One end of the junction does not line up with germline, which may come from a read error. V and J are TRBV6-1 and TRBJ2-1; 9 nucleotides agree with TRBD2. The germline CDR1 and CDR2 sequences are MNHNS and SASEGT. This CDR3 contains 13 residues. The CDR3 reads CASREGREGQQFF. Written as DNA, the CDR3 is TGTGCCAGCAGGGAAGGGCGGGAGGGCCAGCAGTTCTTC.

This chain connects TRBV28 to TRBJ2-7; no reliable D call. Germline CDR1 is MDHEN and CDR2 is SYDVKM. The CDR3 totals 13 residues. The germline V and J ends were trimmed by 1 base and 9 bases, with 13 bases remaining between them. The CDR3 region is CASSLSSLVGQYF. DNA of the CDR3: TGTGCCAGCAGTTTATCGAGTTTGGTTGGGCAGTACTTC. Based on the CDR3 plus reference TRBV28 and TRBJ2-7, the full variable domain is DVKVTQSSRYLVKRTGEKVFLECVQDMDHENMFWYRQDPGLGLRLIYFSYDVKMKEKGDIPEGYSVSREKKERFSLILESASTNQTSMYLCASSLSSLVGQYFGPGTRLTVT.

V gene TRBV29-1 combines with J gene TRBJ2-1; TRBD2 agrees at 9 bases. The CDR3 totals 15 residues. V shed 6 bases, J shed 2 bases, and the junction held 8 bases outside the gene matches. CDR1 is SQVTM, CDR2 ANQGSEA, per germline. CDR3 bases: TGCAGCGTCCCTTTAGCGGGAGACGCCTACAATGAGCAGTTCTTC. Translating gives CSVPLAGDAYNEQFF.

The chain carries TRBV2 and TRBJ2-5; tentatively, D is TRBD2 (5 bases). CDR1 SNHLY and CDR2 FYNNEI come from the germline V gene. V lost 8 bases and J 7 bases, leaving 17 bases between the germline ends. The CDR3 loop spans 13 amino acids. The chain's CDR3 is CASRGLALGTQYF. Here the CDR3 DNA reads TGTGCCAGCCGCGGCCTAGCATTGGGGACCCAGTACTTC.

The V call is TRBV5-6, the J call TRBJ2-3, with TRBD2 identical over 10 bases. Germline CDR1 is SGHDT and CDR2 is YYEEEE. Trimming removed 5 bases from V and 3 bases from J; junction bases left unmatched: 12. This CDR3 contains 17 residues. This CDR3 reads CASSLAGVGYWTDTQYF. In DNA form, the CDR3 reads TGTGCCAGCAGTCTAGCGGGAGTGGGTTATTGGACAGATACGCAGTATTTT.

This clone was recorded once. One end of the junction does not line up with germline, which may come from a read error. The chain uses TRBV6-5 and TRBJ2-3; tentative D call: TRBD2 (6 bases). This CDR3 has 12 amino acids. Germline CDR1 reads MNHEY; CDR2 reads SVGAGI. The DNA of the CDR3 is TGTGCCAGCAGCCAGGCCGGGACTCGCATTCATTTT. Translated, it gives CASSQAGTRIHF.

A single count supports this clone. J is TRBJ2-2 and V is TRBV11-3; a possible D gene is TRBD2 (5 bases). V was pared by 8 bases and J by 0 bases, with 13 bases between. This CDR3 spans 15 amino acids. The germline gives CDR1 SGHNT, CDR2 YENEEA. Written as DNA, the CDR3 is TGTGCCAGCGCACGGGGTGAGACGAACACCGGGGAGCTGTTTTTT. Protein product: CASARGETNTGELFF.

The CDR3 DNA reads as TGTGCCAGCAGTTTTTCGGGGGGCACCGGGGAGCTGTTTTTT. Its translation: CASSFSGGTGELFF. This chain connects TRBV27 to TRBJ2-2; 7 bases are shared with TRBD2. The V gene's germline CDR1 is MNHEY and CDR2 SMNVEV (reference sequence). V shed 3 bases, J shed 4 bases, and the junction held 2 bases outside the gene matches. The CDR3 runs 14 residues.

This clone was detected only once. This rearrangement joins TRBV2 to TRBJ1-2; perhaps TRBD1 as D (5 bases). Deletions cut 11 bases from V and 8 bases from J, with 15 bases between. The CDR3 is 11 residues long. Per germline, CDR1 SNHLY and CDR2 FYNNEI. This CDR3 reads CAGGTRVGYTF. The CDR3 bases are TGTGCCGGGGGGACGAGGGTCGGCTACACCTTC.

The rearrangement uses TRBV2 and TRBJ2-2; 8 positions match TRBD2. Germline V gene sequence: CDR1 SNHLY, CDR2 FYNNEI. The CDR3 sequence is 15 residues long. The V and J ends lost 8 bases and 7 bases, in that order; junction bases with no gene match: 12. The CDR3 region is CASFSGGQEIGELFF. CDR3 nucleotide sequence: TGTGCCAGCTTCTCGGGGGGGCAGGAGATCGGGGAGCTGTTTTTT.

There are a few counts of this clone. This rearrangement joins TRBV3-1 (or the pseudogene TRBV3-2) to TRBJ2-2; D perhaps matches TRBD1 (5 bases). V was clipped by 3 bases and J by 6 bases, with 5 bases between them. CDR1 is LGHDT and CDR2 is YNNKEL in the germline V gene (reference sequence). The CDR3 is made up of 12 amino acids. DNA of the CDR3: TGTGCCAGCAGCCAGGGGCCCGGGGAGCTGTTTTTT. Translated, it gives CASSQGPGELFF.

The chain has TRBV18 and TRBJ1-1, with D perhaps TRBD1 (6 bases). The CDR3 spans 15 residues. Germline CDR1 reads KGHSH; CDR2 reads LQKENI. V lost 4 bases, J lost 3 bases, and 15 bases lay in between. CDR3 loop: CASSRVTGFDTEAFF. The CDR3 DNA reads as TGTGCCAGCTCACGGGTCACAGGGTTTGACACTGAAGCTTTCTTT.

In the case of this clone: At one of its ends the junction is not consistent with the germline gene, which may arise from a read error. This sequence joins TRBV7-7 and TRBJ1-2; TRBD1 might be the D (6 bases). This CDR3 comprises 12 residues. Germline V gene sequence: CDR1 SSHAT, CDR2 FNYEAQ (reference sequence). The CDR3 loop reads CASSLDRYGYTF. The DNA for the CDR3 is TGTGCTAGCAGCTTAGACAGGTATGGCTACACCTTC.

The CDR3 DNA sequence: TGTGCCAGCAGCCACCGGACAGGCAATGGTTACAATGAGCAGTTCTTC. It codes for CASSHRTGNGYNEQFF. The chain recombines TRBV14 with TRBJ2-1; 7 nucleotides align to TRBD1. CDR3 length: 16 residues. Germline values: CDR1 SGHDN, CDR2 FVKESK. After removal of 3 bases from V and 4 bases from J, the junction contained 9 bases not matched to a gene.

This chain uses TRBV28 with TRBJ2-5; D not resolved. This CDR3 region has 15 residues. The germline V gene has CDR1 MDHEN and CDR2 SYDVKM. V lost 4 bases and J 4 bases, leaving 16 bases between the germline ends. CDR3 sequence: CASSYPLTSGETQYF. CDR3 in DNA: TGTGCCAGCAGTTACCCCCTTACGTCGGGAGAGACCCAGTACTTC. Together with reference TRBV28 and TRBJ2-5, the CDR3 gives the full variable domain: DVKVTQSSRYLVKRTGEKVFLECVQDMDHENMFWYRQDPGLGLRLIYFSYDVKMKEKGDIPEGYSVSREKKERFSLILESASTNQTSMYLCASSYPLTSGETQYFGPGTRLLVL.

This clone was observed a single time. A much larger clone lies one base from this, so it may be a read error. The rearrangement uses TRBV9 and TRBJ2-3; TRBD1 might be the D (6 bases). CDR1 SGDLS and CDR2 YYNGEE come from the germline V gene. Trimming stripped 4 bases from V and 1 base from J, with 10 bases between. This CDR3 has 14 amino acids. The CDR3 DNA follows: TGTGCCAGCAGCCCCCGGACAGGCACAGATACGCAGTATTTT. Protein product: CASSPRTGTDTQYF. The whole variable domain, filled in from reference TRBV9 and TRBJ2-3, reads DSGVTQTPKHLITATGQRVTLRCSPRSGDLSVYWYQQSLDQGLQFLIQYYNGEERAKGNILERFSAQQFPDLHSELNLSSLELGDSALYFCASSPRTGTDTQYFGPGTRLTVL.

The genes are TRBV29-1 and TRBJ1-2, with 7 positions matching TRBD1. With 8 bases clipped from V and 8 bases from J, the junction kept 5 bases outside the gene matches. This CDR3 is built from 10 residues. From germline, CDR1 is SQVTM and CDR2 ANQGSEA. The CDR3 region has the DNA TGCAGCACCGAGGACAGGGGCTACACCTTC. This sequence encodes CSTEDRGYTF. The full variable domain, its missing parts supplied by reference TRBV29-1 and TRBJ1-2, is SAVISQKPSRDICQRGTSLTIQCQVDSQVTMMFWYRQQPGQSLTLIATANQGSEATYESGFVIDKFPISRPNLTFSTLTVSNMSPEDSSIYLCSTEDRGYTFGSGTRLTVV.

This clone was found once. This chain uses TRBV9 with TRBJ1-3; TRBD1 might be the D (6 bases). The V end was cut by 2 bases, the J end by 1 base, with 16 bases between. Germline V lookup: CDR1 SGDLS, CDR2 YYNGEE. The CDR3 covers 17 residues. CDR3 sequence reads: CASSVFDHTGSGNTIYF. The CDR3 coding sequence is TGTGCCAGCAGCGTTTTCGACCACACAGGGTCTGGAAACACCATATATTTT.

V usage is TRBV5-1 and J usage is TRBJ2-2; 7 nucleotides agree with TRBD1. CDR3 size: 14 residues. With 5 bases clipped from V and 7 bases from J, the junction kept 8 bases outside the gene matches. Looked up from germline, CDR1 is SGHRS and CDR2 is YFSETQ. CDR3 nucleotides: TGCGCCAGCAGTCCAGGGGGTGACGGCGGGGAGCTGTTTTTT. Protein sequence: CASSPGGDGGELFF.

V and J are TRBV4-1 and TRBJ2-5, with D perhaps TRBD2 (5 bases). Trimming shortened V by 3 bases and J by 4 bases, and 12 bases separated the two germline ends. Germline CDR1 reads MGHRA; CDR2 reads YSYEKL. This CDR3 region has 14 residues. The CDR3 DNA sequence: TGCGCCAGCAGCCAGACGGGGAGCGGAGAGACCCAGTACTTC. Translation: CASSQTGSGETQYF.

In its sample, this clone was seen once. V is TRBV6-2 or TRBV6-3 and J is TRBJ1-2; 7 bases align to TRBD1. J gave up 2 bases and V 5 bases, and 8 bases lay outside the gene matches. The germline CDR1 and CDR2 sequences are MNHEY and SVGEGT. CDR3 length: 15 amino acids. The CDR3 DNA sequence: TGTGCCAGCAGTCCGTTGACAGGGAAGAACTATGGCTACACCTTC. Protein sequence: CASSPLTGKNYGYTF.

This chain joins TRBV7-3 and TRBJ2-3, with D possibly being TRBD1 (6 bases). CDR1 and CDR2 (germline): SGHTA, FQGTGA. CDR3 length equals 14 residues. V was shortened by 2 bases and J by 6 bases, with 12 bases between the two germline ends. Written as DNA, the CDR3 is TGTGCCAGCAGCTTAGGGTCAAGGGGGGATACGCAGTATTTT. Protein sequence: CASSLGSRGDTQYF.

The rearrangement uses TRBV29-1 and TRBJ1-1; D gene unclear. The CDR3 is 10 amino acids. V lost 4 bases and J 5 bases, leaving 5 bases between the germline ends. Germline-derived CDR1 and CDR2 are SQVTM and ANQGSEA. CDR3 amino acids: CSVVTTEAFF. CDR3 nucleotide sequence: TGCAGCGTTGTGACTACTGAAGCTTTCTTT.